This T cell receptor beta chain was captured by sequencing in a study of beta chain features in type 1 diabetes. Study as a whole: Age, gender and cell yields were similar between patients and healthy donors. Sorted cells examined across all samples numbered 107,917,701.

Since all of the isolated RNA was reverse transcribed, expressed TCRB transcripts were what got sequenced. Assay used: immunoSEQ multiplex PCR; TCRdb lists only in-frame clones, some missing. The sample contains just under 150,000 clones, 10% of which appear only once. The table lists this clone with a few counts. The antigen is unknown. Germline CDR1 and CDR2: SGHVS and FQNEAQ. The length of the CDR3 is 12 residues. The V gene lost 6 bases and the J gene lost 8 bases, with 10 bases spanning the gap. Study-wide results and caveats: Patients' naive, central memory and regulatory TCRB repertoires appeared more alike than those of healthy donors. TCRB CDR3s were moderately but significantly shorter in Type 1 diabetes patients in all four CD4+ subsets.

The TCR originated in a man younger than 30 in good health. Specimen: naive CD4+ T cells from blood. The chain links TRBV7-8 to TRBJ1-4; the D gene is possibly TRBD1 (6 bases). The CDR3 region is CASRLRGEKLFF. The DNA for the CDR3 is TGTGCCAGCAGACTCAGGGGCGAAAAACTGTTTTTT.